This T cell receptor beta chain was obtained from a study of CD8+ T cells in alopecia areata. About the study: A 6-month period off drug followed tofacitinib, which lasted 6 to 18 months. Overall study findings and caveats: Tofacitinib significantly decreased scalp clonality and expanded CD8+ clones among top 100.

In the case of this clone: Its antigen is unknown.

Isolated RNA was reverse transcribed into cDNA used as the sequencing template. The data were produced by immunoSEQ multiplex PCR, yet TCRdb's version contains in-frame clones alone and is incomplete. Of approximately 190,000 clones listed, 58% are singletons. The V end lost 2 bases, the J end lost 2 bases, and 8 bases lay between the germline ends. Germline CDR1 SGHDT, CDR2 YYEEEE. This CDR3 spans 14 amino acids. The treatment denotes: oral pan-JAK inhibitor, 5-10 mg twice daily. Lesional scalp tissue (obtained by punch biopsy) and peripheral blood were collected from alopecia areata patients. PBMCs provided sorted CD4+ and CD8+ T cells.

The specimen comprised CD4+ T cells sorted from blood, sampled at week 24, from a patient treated with tofacitinib. The receptor was derived from a human donor with alopecia areata. This chain links TRBV5-6 with TRBJ1-5; D unresolved. This CDR3 is CASSFWSRNQPQHF. As DNA, the CDR3 is TGTGCCAGCAGCTTCTGGTCCCGCAATCAGCCCCAGCATTTT.